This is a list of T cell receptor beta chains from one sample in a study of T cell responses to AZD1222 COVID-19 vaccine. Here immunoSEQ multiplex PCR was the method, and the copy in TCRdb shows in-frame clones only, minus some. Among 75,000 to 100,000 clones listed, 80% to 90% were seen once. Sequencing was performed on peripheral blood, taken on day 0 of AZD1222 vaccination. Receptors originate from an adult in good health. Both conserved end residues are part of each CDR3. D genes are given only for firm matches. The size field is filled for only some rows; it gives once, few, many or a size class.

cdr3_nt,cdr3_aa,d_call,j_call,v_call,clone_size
TGTGCCAGCCAGGGGGCGATCACCGGGGAGCTGTTTTTT,CASQGAITGELFF,TRBD1,TRBJ2-2,TRBV6-5,-
TGTGCCAGCGAGGGCAGCAGACAGGGTGGCGGCTACACCTTC,CASEGSRQGGGYTF,TRBD1,TRBJ1-2,TRBV7-2,-
TGTGCCAGCAGCGCCGGGACCCTCGGTGGAAACACCATATATTTT,CASSAGTLGGNTIYF,-,TRBJ1-3,TRBV9,-
TGTGCCAGCAGTTTGAATAACAATCAGCCCCAGCATTTT,CASSLNNNQPQHF,-,TRBJ1-5,TRBV12-3/TRBV12-4,-
TGTGCCAGCAGCTTACAGGACAGGGGTTCACCCCTCCACTTT,CASSLQDRGSPLHF,TRBD1,TRBJ1-6,TRBV7-3,-
TGTGCCAGCTCACCATCCCCCGGGACAGAGTCACCCCTCCACTTT,CASSPSPGTESPLHF,TRBD1,TRBJ1-6,TRBV18,few
TGTGCCAGCAGCCCAAACCGGCAGGGCACAGATACGCAGTATTTT,CASSPNRQGTDTQYF,-,TRBJ2-3,TRBV11-1,-
TGTGCCAGCAGCTTCGGGACAGCGAACTCTGGGGCCAACGTCCTGACTTTC,CASSFGTANSGANVLTF,TRBD1,TRBJ2-6,TRBV7-8,-
TGTGCCAGCAGCTTGGGACAGACTAGCAATCAGCCCCAGCATTTT,CASSLGQTSNQPQHF,-,TRBJ1-5,TRBV5-8,-
TGTGCCAGCAGCTCTCCGGGACAGGGGGCGAAGAACACTGAAGCTTTCTTT,CASSSPGQGAKNTEAFF,TRBD1,TRBJ1-1,TRBV7-2,-
TGTGCCAGCAGACAGGCGGGGGCTTATTCACCCCTCCACTTT,CASRQAGAYSPLHF,-,TRBJ1-6,TRBV27,-
TGTGCCAGCAGCCCAGGACCGGGGAACACTGAAGCTTTCTTT,CASSPGPGNTEAFF,-,TRBJ1-1,TRBV7-6,-
TGTGCCAGCAACCGTGGGGACCGCTCCTACAATGAGCAGTTCTTC,CASNRGDRSYNEQFF,-,TRBJ2-1,TRBV6-5,-
TGTGCCAGCAGCGTAACAGCGGGTCCGCTGCTCGGGGAGCTGTTTTTT,CASSVTAGPLLGELFF,-,TRBJ2-2,TRBV7-2,-
TGCGCCAGCAGCCAGCAAGGGACAGCCTCTGGAAACACCATATATTTT,CASSQQGTASGNTIYF,TRBD1,TRBJ1-3,TRBV4-3,-
TGTGCCAGTAGCCACCTGGCTGCAGGGGCCAACTATGGCTACACCTTC,CASSHLAAGANYGYTF,-,TRBJ1-2,TRBV19,-
TGTGCCAGCAGTTACTCTTTATGGTGGGGGTCACCCCTCCACTTT,CASSYSLWWGSPLHF,-,TRBJ1-6,TRBV6-5,-
TGTGCCAGCCTGGGTGCAAATAGCAATCAGCCCCAGCATTTT,CASLGANSNQPQHF,-,TRBJ1-5,TRBV18,-
TGTGCCAGCTCACCACTTGCAGGGTTTAGCCCTAGTGATCAGCCCCAGCATTTT,CASSPLAGFSPSDQPQHF,-,TRBJ1-5,TRBV18,-
TGTGCCAGCAGCTTCGACACGCCGGGGACGTGGTGGGACACCGGGGAGCTGTTTTTT,CASSFDTPGTWWDTGELFF,-,TRBJ2-2,TRBV5-6,-
TGCGCCAGCAGCCAAACCGTGGATACTGAAGCTTTCTTT,CASSQTVDTEAFF,-,TRBJ1-1,TRBV4-3,-
TGTGCCACCAGTGATTCTGTCGGGGGGACAGGAGGTGAAAAACTGTTTTTT,CATSDSVGGTGGEKLFF,TRBD1,TRBJ1-4,TRBV24-1,-
TGTGCCAGCAGCGTAGCTCCGGGACAGGGGGAGTATGGCTACACCTTC,CASSVAPGQGEYGYTF,TRBD1,TRBJ1-2,TRBV9,once
TGTGCCAGCAGTGAGGTTTGGCAGGGTTACAATGAGCAGTTCTTC,CASSEVWQGYNEQFF,-,TRBJ2-1,TRBV2,-
TGTGCCAGCAGTGAAATGGGAGGAGCTGCCTACGAGCAGTACTTC,CASSEMGGAAYEQYF,-,TRBJ2-7,TRBV6-1,once
TGTGCCAGCAGCGTGGACTCTAGCGCCCCGACATACGAGCAGTACTTC,CASSVDSSAPTYEQYF,-,TRBJ2-7,TRBV9,-